This T cell receptor (beta chain) came from a study of response to subunit inactivated influenza vaccine. Study-level findings and limits: T cells newly recruited by each seasonal influenza vaccination are few, the authors suggested.

This clonotype was seen more than once but under ten times. Its antigen remains unknown. TCRdb reprocessed the RT-PCR reads with MiXCR, giving one entry per CDR3 protein. The sample contains some 150,000 distinct CDR3 sequences, about an eighth of which appear only once. The J segment lost 9 bases and the V segment lost 4 bases, leaving 2 bases of the junction unmatched. CDR1 and CDR2 (germline): SGHTA, FQGTGA. The CDR3 is made up of 13 amino acids. These data are also associated with another study on T cells expressing NK-cell markers. This second study notes: The cDNA for TCR beta came from 5'RACE template switching with UMIs. For six donors, the dominant NKG2C+ clonotypes made up roughly 1.0-7.0% of their CD8+ T cells. Clones of NKG2C+ T cells that had expanded were of unclear HCMV specificity.

The sample here was CD8+ T cells sorted from PBMCs, taken 12 days after vaccination. The chain uses TRBV7-3 and TRBJ2-1; 11 positions agree with TRBD2. This receptor was taken from a man aged 50 or older who received an inactivated influenza vaccine. Here the CDR3 reads CASSYLAGGEQFF. In DNA form, the CDR3 reads TGTGCCAGCAGCTACCTAGCGGGGGGTGAGCAGTTCTTC.